What follows is one T cell receptor beta chain and its context. Its antigen is still unknown. No per-base quality is available; no much larger clone lies one base away. The V and J ends are trimmed by 1 base and 7 bases, leaving 7 bases between them. Per the germline V gene, KGHSH is the CDR1 and LQKENI is the CDR2. From its cysteine to its phenylalanine, the CDR3 spans 13 amino acids. Just the 39-base CDR3 DNA is kept, in frame starting at base 1. TCRbeta CDR3 regions were amplified from genomic DNA using the immunoSEQ Assay, a bias-controlled multiplex PCR. Per the source publication's procedure: Within the assay, amplification of reference gene primers was used to estimate how many nucleated cells each sample contained. To quantify the absolute abundance of each unique TCRbeta CDR3 rearrangement, sequence reads were collapsed and filtered. For each sample, productive Simpson clonality was calculated as the square root of Simpson's diversity index across productive rearrangements. TCRdb carries this immuneACCESS record with in-frame sequences only. Its versions omit some clonotypes, under half of them owing to an unresolved V gene in the studies checked, with the rest unexplained. The V and J calls and clone size come from that table; D and trimming were worked out from the DNA. The sample profile shows around 400,000 clones; roughly 90% of them were found once. The ten biggest clones cover over 0.7% of the sample.

Participants in the prospective study were enrolled through a virtual design, were aged roughly 18 to 90 years, and lived in 24 United States geographic areas. In the prospective study, cohorts were assigned on the basis of participant-reported clinical history obtained from a screening survey and a study questionnaire. A participant counted as exposed if, within 2 weeks of entering the study, that participant had been in contact with someone who had a PCR-confirmed or clinician-diagnosed COVID-19 case. In the prospective study, mobile phlebotomists collected whole blood, serum and a nasopharyngeal or oropharyngeal swab from each participant. Additional blood draws and questionnaires over an approximately 2-month period could optionally be provided by prospective study participants. Blood samples from the prospective study were shipped frozen or at room temperature prior to DNA extraction. This entry comes from a study of blood T cell repertoires in COVID-19 (dated by TCRdb to the early 2020s). Notes on the research overall: The collaborator samples originated in the United States, Italy and Spain and spanned the acute and convalescent phases of COVID-19. Where available, HLA class I and class II types were obtained from metadata supplied by the sample provider rather than from assay-based typing. The material from the prospective study consisted of cDNA or gDNA derived from T cells, B-cell-depleted T cells, or PBMCs. Samples came from the ongoing ImmuneRACE study (first 160 participants) plus 1,254 subjects from 6 global collaborators. The repertoires were released in a freely available public database intended as a resource for research on the immune response to SARS-CoV-2. A de-identified subject ID, COVID-19 status, age in years and sex were almost always included in the sample metadata. Subjects who had been exposed to COVID-19, were actively infected with it, or had recovered from it provided the deeply sampled blood TCRbeta repertoires that made up the dataset. Study-level results and caveats: Clinical and demographic metadata were provided uncurated, with the amount varying by source and participant.

The origin of this receptor is a woman aged 40 to 50 who had been exposed to COVID-19. The source material was PBMCs or T cells enriched from blood (not recorded which). The chain links TRBV18 with TRBJ1-4; no D gene call is confident. In nucleotides, the sequence is TGTGCCAGCTCACCACGCCGGGGTGAAAAACTGTTTTTT. This translates into CASSPRRGEKLFF.